This T cell receptor (beta chain) was found in a study of blood T cell repertoires in COVID-19. Study in general: COVID-19 samples collected from the United States, Italy and Spain covered acute and convalescent phases. PBMCs, B-cell-depleted T cells, or T cells provided the cDNA or gDNA that made up the material.

Trimming at V came to 1 base and at J to 3 bases, leaving 11 bases not matched to a gene. The germline V gene has CDR1 SGHNT and CDR2 YENEEA. The CDR3 is made up of 17 amino acids. This clone was seen a few times. Authors' processing steps: Amplified reference gene primers provided the basis for estimating nucleated cell counts. Clones were sequenced by immunoSEQ multiplex PCR, and TCRdb holds only the in-frame ones, with some missing. V and J calls and clone size are given by that table; D and trimming were obtained from the DNA. The table lists some 150,000 clones, about 86% of them singletons. This clonotype was obtained from a woman in her fifties or sixties with acute or convalescent COVID-19. V is TRBV11-3 and J is TRBJ2-5, with 7 bases that match TRBD1. Sequencing was carried out using peripheral blood. The CDR3 sequence is CASSLGRWDSQKETQYF. Here the CDR3 DNA reads TGTGCCAGCAGCTTAGGGAGATGGGACAGCCAAAAAGAGACCCAGTACTTC.